The 22 T cell receptor beta chains below all came from one sample that was sequenced in a study of T cell responses to AZD1222 COVID-19 vaccine. Measured with immunoSEQ multiplex PCR; TCRdb has only the in-frame clones, and not every one. The table has approximately 130,000 clones, 90% seen once. Material: peripheral blood, obtained on day 0 of AZD1222 vaccination. The receptors shown here come from an adult in good health.

The CDR3 DNA reads TGTGCCAGCAGTGATCCAGGGGCACGCGGGCCCCAGCATTTT. Its translation: CASSDPGARGPQHF. This rearrangement joins TRBV2 to TRBJ1-5, with D perhaps matching TRBD1 (6 bases). Germline V gives CDR1 SNHLY, CDR2 FYNNEI. V shed 3 bases and J shed 9 bases, with 15 bases lying between them. This CDR3 is built from 14 residues.

The chain recombines TRBV5-1 with TRBJ2-2, with 12 bases identical to TRBD2. The V and J ends lost 1 base and 5 bases, in that order; junction bases with no gene match: 0. This CDR3 contains 15 residues. CDR1 is SGHRS and CDR2 is YFSETQ in the germline V gene. CDR3 residues: CASSLTSGRTGELFF. The CDR3 DNA reads TGCGCCAGCAGCTTGACTAGCGGGAGGACCGGGGAGCTGTTTTTT.

The chain has TRBV28 and TRBJ1-5; TRBD1 aligns across 10 bases. This CDR3 region has 16 residues. The germline gives CDR1 MDHEN, CDR2 SYDVKM. With V trimmed by 6 bases and J by 1 base, 6 bases remained unmatched. The CDR3 DNA is TGTGCCAGCAGGGGACAGGGGACGGGGAGCAATCAGCCCCAGCATTTT. Translation gives CASRGQGTGSNQPQHF. The full variable domain, in which reference TRBV28 and TRBJ1-5 provide the parts outside the CDR3, is DVKVTQSSRYLVKRTGEKVFLECVQDMDHENMFWYRQDPGLGLRLIYFSYDVKMKEKGDIPEGYSVSREKKERFSLILESASTNQTSMYLCASRGQGTGSNQPQHFGDGTRLSIL.

The table lists this clone with a count of one. The genes are TRBV4-1 and TRBJ2-3; D may be TRBD1 or TRBD2 (5 bases each). The length of the CDR3 is 18 residues. Deletions cut 6 bases from V and 0 bases from J, with 22 bases between. CDR1 MGHRA and CDR2 YSYEKL come from the germline V gene. DNA of the CDR3: TGCGCCAGCAGTGAGGGCGGACTCCGTAAGGGGAGCACAGATACGCAGTATTTT. The encoded protein is CASSEGGLRKGSTDTQYF.

This clone was counted a single time. The sample contains more than one DNA sequence encoding this CDR3. The chain recombines TRBV5-1 with TRBJ2-5, with 8 bases fitting TRBD1. Germline V gene lookup returns CDR1 SGHRS and CDR2 YFSETQ. The J segment lost 3 bases and the V segment lost 4 bases, leaving 5 bases of the junction unmatched. This CDR3 spans 14 amino acids. The CDR3 region has the DNA TGCGCCAGCAGCCTAGGACAGGGAAAAGAGACCCAGTACTTC. Translation: CASSLGQGKETQYF.

The chain employs TRBV7-2 and TRBJ2-3; D is unresolved. V was cut by 0 bases and J by 2 bases, with 6 bases left in between. The length of the CDR3 is 14 residues. Germline V gives CDR1 SGHTA, CDR2 FQGNSA. The chain's CDR3 is CASSLAIITDTQYF. The CDR3 nucleotides are TGTGCCAGCAGCTTAGCGATCATCACAGATACGCAGTATTTT.

The V call is TRBV18, the J call TRBJ2-7; 10 nucleotides match TRBD2. Germline lookup yields CDR1 KGHSH and CDR2 LQKENI. Germline trimming cut 3 bases from V and 5 bases from J; bases unmatched to any gene: 7. The CDR3 extends over 15 amino acids. The CDR3 region is CASSPVLAGEHEQYF. The CDR3 region has the DNA TGTGCCAGCTCACCTGTCCTAGCGGGAGAACACGAGCAGTACTTC.

The rearrangement joins TRBV28 to TRBJ2-1, with 7 bases aligning to TRBD1. CDR3 length: 12 residues. V trimming: 6 bases; J trimming: 12 bases; junction bases outside the gene matches: 8. Per germline, CDR1 MDHEN and CDR2 SYDVKM. CDR3: CASSRQGRRQFF. In DNA, the CDR3 is TGTGCCAGCAGCCGACAGGGCCGTCGGCAGTTCTTC.

The V call is TRBV27, the J call TRBJ2-1; TRBD1 matches 7 bases. Germline values: CDR1 MNHEY, CDR2 SMNVEV (reference sequence). This CDR3 spans 14 amino acids. The V and J ends lost 4 bases and 6 bases, in that order; junction bases with no gene match: 6. The CDR3 reads CASSSDRVRNEQFF. DNA for the CDR3: TGTGCCAGCAGTTCTGACAGGGTTCGCAATGAGCAGTTCTTC.

The J gene is TRBJ1-1, the V gene TRBV19; 7 nucleotides agree with TRBD1. V dropped 10 bases and J dropped 5; count of bases not matched to a gene: 4. The CDR3 covers 11 residues. Germline V gene sequence: CDR1 LNHDA, CDR2 SQIVND (reference sequence). CDR3 loop: CATQGGTEAFF. The CDR3 coding sequence is TGTGCCACCCAGGGGGGAACTGAAGCTTTCTTT.

The chain has TRBV5-1 and TRBJ1-6, with no clear D. The CDR3 covers 15 residues. Between the trimmed V and J ends, which lost 0 bases and 5 bases, there was a span of 9 bases. CDR1 SGHRS and CDR2 YFSETQ come from the germline V gene. CDR3 protein: CASSLAPWDNSPLHF. The CDR3, as DNA: TGCGCCAGCAGCTTGGCCCCTTGGGATAATTCACCCCTCCACTTT.

The J gene is TRBJ1-5, the V gene TRBV6-6; possible D gene TRBD1, 6 bases. The CDR3 length is 15 residues. Germline CDR1 is MNHNY and CDR2 is SVGAGI (reference sequence). V lost 6 bases and J 6 bases, leaving 18 bases between the germline ends. The chain's CDR3 is CASSPRQGSSQPQHF. The CDR3, as DNA: TGTGCCAGCAGCCCCAGGCAGGGGTCGAGTCAGCCCCAGCATTTT.

For the CDR3, the DNA is TGCGCCAGCAGCGACTCCGCCACAGATACGCAGTATTTT. Translation gives CASSDSATDTQYF. J is TRBJ2-3 and V is TRBV10-2, with D unresolved. V lost 6 bases, J lost 2 bases, and 9 bases lay in between. Germline V gene data show CDR1 as WSHSY and CDR2 as SAAADI. The CDR3 sequence is 13 residues long.

The gene calls are TRBV28 and TRBJ1-1; TRBD1 agrees at 7 bases. The CDR3 extends over 11 amino acids. Germline CDR1 and CDR2: MDHEN and SYDVKM. With 6 bases clipped from V and 11 bases from J, the junction kept 6 bases outside the gene matches. Here the CDR3 DNA reads TGTGCCAGCAGAGGACAGGTCGCGGCTTTCTTT. Its protein product is CASRGQVAAFF.

CDR3 in amino acids: CASSQTQVGGRGPGYTF. The CDR3 DNA sequence: TGTGCCAGCAGCCAAACCCAGGTGGGGGGTCGAGGCCCTGGCTACACCTTC. The chain has TRBV28 and TRBJ1-2, with a tentative D call TRBD1 (5 bases). The CDR3 loop spans 17 amino acids. Trimming shortened V by 6 bases and J by 7 bases, and 27 bases separated the two germline ends. Looked up from germline, CDR1 is MDHEN and CDR2 is SYDVKM.

V and J are TRBV28 and TRBJ2-2; perhaps TRBD2 as D (5 bases). Germline CDR1 MDHEN, CDR2 SYDVKM. V was pared by 6 bases and J by 6 bases, with 17 bases between. There are 15 residues in the CDR3. In DNA, the CDR3 is TGTGCCAGCAGCCCTGGACTCCTAAACCCCGGGGAGCTGTTTTTT. Amino acids: CASSPGLLNPGELFF.

The chain recombines TRBV3-1 (or the pseudogene TRBV3-2) with TRBJ1-2; D uncertain. Germline CDR1 and CDR2: LGHDT and YNNKEL (reference sequence). Trimming cost V 2 bases and J 7 bases, with 5 bases left between them. The CDR3 runs 11 residues. The CDR3 DNA sequence: TGTGCCAGCAGCCAAAACAGTGGCTACACCTTC. The encoded protein is CASSQNSGYTF.

Written as DNA, the CDR3 is TGTGCCAGTAGTAACCATCTAGCGGGAGGCACCTACGAGCAGTACTTC. Translated, it gives CASSNHLAGGTYEQYF. This chain joins TRBV19 and TRBJ2-7; 11 bases fit TRBD2. V lost 4 bases to trimming and J lost 2 bases; unmatched junction nucleotides: 7. This CDR3 is 16 amino acids long. Germline CDR1 is LNHDA and CDR2 is SQIVND (reference sequence). Combining the CDR3 with reference TRBV19 and TRBJ2-7 gives the whole variable domain DGGITQSPKYLFRKEGQNVTLSCEQNLNHDAMYWYRQDPGQGLRLIYYSQIVNDFQKGDIAEGYSVSREKKESFPLTVTSAQKNPTAFYLCASSNHLAGGTYEQYFGPGTRLTVT.

The chain joins TRBV28 to TRBJ2-3; maybe TRBD1 (6 bases). This CDR3 has 17 residues. V was cut by 5 bases and J by 3 bases, with 21 bases left in between. Germline-derived CDR1 and CDR2 are MDHEN and SYDVKM. This chain's CDR3 is CASSPAGARGVTDTQYF. The DNA for the CDR3 is TGTGCCAGCAGTCCCGCCGGTGCCAGGGGAGTAACAGATACGCAGTATTTT. The complete variable domain, with remaining parts taken from reference TRBV28 and TRBJ2-3, reads DVKVTQSSRYLVKRTGEKVFLECVQDMDHENMFWYRQDPGLGLRLIYFSYDVKMKEKGDIPEGYSVSREKKERFSLILESASTNQTSMYLCASSPAGARGVTDTQYFGPGTRLTVL.

The V call is TRBV10-3, the J call TRBJ1-1; tentative D call: TRBD1 (6 bases). The V gene lost 8 bases and the J gene lost 1 base, with 14 bases spanning the gap. The CDR3 has 14 amino acids. Germline V lookup: CDR1 ENHRY, CDR2 SYGVKD. Here the CDR3 DNA reads TGTGCCATCTCTAAGGGGGATGCGAACACTGAAGCTTTCTTT. Protein: CAISKGDANTEAFF.

This chain joins TRBV7-2 and TRBJ1-6; D remains ambiguous. The CDR3 extends over 17 amino acids. CDR1 SGHTA and CDR2 FQGNSA come from the germline V gene. V lost 5 bases to trimming and J lost 7 bases, with 21 bases between them. CDR3 DNA sequence: TGTGCCAGCAGCCCTCTTGATGGGGATTTTCTCAATTCACCCCTCCACTTT. It yields the protein CASSPLDGDFLNSPLHF. The full variable domain, in which reference TRBV7-2 and TRBJ1-6 provide the parts outside the CDR3, is GAGVSQSPSNKVTEKGKDVELRCDPISGHTALYWYRQSLGQGLEFLIYFQGNSAPDKSGLPSDRFSAERTGGSVSTLTIQRTQQEDSAVYLCASSPLDGDFLNSPLHFGNGTRLTVT.

The chain links TRBV5-1 to TRBJ1-1; D gene uncertain. Per the germline V gene, CDR1 is SGHRS and CDR2 is YFSETQ. The CDR3 sequence is 14 residues long. The V and J ends lost 1 base and 0 bases respectively, with 7 bases between them. CDR3 in amino acids: CASSLRSVNTEAFF. CDR3 DNA: TGCGCCAGCAGCTTGAGATCGGTGAACACTGAAGCTTTCTTT.